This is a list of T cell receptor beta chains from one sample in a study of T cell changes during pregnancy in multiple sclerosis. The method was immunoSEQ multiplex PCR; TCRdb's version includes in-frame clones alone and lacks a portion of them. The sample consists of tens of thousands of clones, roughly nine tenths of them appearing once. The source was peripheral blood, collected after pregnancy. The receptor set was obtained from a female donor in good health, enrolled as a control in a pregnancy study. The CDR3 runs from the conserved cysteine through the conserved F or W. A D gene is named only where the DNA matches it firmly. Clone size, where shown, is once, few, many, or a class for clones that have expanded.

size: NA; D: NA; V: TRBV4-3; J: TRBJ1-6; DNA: TGCGCCAGCAGCCAAGATGTCGGGGGGGCAAATTCACCCCTCCACTTT; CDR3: CASSQDVGGANSPLHF
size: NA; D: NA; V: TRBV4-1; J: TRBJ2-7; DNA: TGCGCCAGCAGCCAAGGAAGGACTTCCTACGAGCAGTACTTC; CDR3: CASSQGRTSYEQYF
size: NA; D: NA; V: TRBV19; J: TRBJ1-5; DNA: TGTGCCAGTAGTCCGCGCCAGGGGATAGGCAATCAGCCCCAGCATTTT; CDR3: CASSPRQGIGNQPQHF
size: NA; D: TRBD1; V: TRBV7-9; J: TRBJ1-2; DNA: TGTGCCAGCAGCTCCCGGGACAGCTATGGCTACACCTTC; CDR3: CASSSRDSYGYTF
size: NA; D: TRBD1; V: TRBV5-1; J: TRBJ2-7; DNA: TGCGCCAGCAGCCGGACAGGGGGCGAGCAGTACTTC; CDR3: CASSRTGGEQYF
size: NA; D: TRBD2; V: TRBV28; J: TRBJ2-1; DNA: TGTGCCAGCAGTCTTACTAGCGGGGGGCGTAATGAGCAGTTCTTC; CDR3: CASSLTSGGRNEQFF
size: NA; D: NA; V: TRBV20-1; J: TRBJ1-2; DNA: TGCAGTGCCATCCTAAACTATGGCTACACCTTC; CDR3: CSAILNYGYTF
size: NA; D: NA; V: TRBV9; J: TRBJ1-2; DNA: TGTGCCAGCAGCCCAAGGGAGGATGGCTACACCTTC; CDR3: CASSPREDGYTF
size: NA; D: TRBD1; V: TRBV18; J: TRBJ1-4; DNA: TGTGCCAGCTCACTGACAGGGTTAAGCGAAAAACTGTTTTTT; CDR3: CASSLTGLSEKLFF
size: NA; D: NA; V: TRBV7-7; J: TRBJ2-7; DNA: TGTGCTAGCAGCTTAGGCCCCACTGGGGGGACCGCCTACGAGCAGTACTTC; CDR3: CASSLGPTGGTAYEQYF
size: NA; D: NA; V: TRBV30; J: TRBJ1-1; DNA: TGTGCCTGGACGGGAAACATGAACACTGAAGCTTTCTTT; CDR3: CAWTGNMNTEAFF
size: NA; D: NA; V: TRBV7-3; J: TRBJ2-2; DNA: TGTGCCAGCAGCTTGGGACAACGTTCCGGGGAGCTGTTTTTT; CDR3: CASSLGQRSGELFF
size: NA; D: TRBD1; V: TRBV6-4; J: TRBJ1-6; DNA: TGTGCCAGCAGCGCTGGGACAGCTAATTCACCCCTCCACTTT; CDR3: CASSAGTANSPLHF
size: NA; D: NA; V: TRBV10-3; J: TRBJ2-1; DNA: TGTGCCATCAGTGATCACGGGACTCCTAATGTGGAGCAGTTCTTC; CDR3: CAISDHGTPNVEQFF
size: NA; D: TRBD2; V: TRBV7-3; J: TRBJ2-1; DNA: TGTGCCAGCAGGGAAGCGGGGTCCTACAATGAGCAGTTCTTC; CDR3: CASREAGSYNEQFF
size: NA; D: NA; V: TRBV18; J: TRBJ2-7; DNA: TGTGCCAGCTCACGCTCAGGGTACGAGCAGTACTTC; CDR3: CASSRSGYEQYF
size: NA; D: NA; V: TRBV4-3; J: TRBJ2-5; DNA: TGCGCCAGCAGCCCAACGACAGTCGGGGAGACCCAGTACTTC; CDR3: CASSPTTVGETQYF
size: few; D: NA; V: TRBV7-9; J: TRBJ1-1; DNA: TGTGCCAGCAGCTTTAACTCGATATTTACTGAAGCTTTCTTT; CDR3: CASSFNSIFTEAFF
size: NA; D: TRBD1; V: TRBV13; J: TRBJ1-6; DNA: TGTGCCAGCAGCTCGCGGACAGGTTATTCACCCCTCCACTTT; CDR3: CASSSRTGYSPLHF
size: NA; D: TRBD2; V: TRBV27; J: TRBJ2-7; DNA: TGTGCCAGCAGTTTCGGGGGGTTCTACGAGCAGTACTTC; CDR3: CASSFGGFYEQYF
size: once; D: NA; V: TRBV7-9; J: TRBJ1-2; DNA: TGTGCCAGCAGCTTAGATATATGGAGCGGACAGAACTATGGCTACACCTTC; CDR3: CASSLDIWSGQNYGYTF
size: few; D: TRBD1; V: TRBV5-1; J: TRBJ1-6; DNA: TGCGCCAGCAGCCAGGGACAGGGAAGTTCACCCCTCCACTTT; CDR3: CASSQGQGSSPLHF